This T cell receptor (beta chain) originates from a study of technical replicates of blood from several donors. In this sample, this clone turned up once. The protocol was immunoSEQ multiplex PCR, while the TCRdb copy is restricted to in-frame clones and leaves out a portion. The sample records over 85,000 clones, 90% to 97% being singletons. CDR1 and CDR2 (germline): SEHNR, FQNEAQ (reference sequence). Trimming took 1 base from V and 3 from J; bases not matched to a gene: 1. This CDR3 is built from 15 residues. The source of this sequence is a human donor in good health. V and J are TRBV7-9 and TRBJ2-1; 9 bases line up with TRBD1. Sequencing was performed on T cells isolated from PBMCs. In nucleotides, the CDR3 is TGTGCCAGCAGCTTAGTGGACAGGGGCTACAATGAGCAGTTCTTC. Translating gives CASSLVDRGYNEQFF.